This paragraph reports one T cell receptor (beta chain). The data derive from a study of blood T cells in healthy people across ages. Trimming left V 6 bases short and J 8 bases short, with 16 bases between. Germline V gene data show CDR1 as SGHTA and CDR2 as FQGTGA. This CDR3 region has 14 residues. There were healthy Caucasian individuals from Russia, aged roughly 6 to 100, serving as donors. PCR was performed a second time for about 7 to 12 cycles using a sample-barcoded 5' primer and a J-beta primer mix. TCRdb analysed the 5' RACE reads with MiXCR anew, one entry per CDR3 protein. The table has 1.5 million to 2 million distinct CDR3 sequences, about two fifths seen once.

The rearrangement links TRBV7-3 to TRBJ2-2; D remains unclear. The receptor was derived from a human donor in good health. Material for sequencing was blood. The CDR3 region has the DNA TGTGCCAGCAGTGATGAACCGGTTAGGGGGGAGCTGTTTTTT. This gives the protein CASSDEPVRGELFF. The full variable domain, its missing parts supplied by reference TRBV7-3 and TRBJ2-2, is GAGVSQTPSNKVTEKGKYVELRCDPISGHTALYWYRQSLGQGPEFLIYFQGTGAADDSGLPNDRFFAVRPEGSVSTLKIQRTERGDSAVYLCASSDEPVRGELFFGEGSRLTVL.